The rows below give T cell receptor beta chains drawn from one sample of a study of beta chain features in type 1 diabetes. The repertoire was sequenced with immunoSEQ multiplex PCR; TCRdb's copy has only in-frame clones and lacks some. The sample yields roughly 240,000 clones, 20% to 25% seen once. Source material: naive CD4+ T cells from blood. The source of these receptors is a woman aged 30 to 39 with type 1 diabetes. CDR3s include the opening cysteine and the closing phenylalanine or tryptophan. A D gene is named only where the DNA matches it firmly. Clone size is stated in some rows and not others, as once, few, many or a class when expanded.

clone_size d_call j_call v_call cdr3_aa cdr3_nt
. TRBD2 TRBJ2-7 TRBV7-9 CASSPSGASYEQYF TGTGCCAGCAGCCCTAGCGGGGCATCCTACGAGCAGTACTTC
few . TRBJ1-2 TRBV4-1 CASSQVPDSVGYTF TGCGCCAGCAGCCAAGTCCCGGACAGCGTTGGCTACACCTTC
few . TRBJ2-6 TRBV4-1 CASSQALRWNSQGLEANVLTF TGCGCCAGCAGCCAAGCCCTTCGGTGGAATTCACAGGGTTTAGAGGCCAACGTCCTGACTTTC
. . TRBJ2-5 TRBV30 CAWRSIGGTPTYF TGTGCCTGGAGGAGCATTGGGGGGACCCCTACTTACTTC
. TRBD1 TRBJ2-7 TRBV28 CASSFEWVLWGQAPSYEQYF TGTGCCAGCAGTTTTGAATGGGTGTTGTGGGGACAGGCACCATCCTACGAGCAGTACTTC
. . TRBJ1-1 TRBV30 CAWSHGPMNTEAFF TGTGCCTGGAGTCACGGTCCAATGAACACTGAAGCTTTCTTT
. . TRBJ2-7 TRBV2 CASRRSSYEQYF TGTGCCAGCAGGAGGTCTTCCTACGAGCAGTACTTC
. . TRBJ2-5 TRBV30 CAWSVHSQETQYF TGTGCCTGGAGTGTACACAGTCAAGAGACCCAGTACTTC
. . TRBJ2-1 TRBV5-1 CASQRGAGDEQFF TGCGCCAGTCAACGGGGGGCGGGAGATGAGCAGTTCTTC
few TRBD1 TRBJ1-1 TRBV30 CAWNRRGLPNTEAFF TGTGCCTGGAATCGCAGGGGGCTACCAAACACTGAAGCTTTCTTT
. . TRBJ2-7 TRBV9 CASSVAGIGYEQYF TGTGCCAGCAGCGTAGCAGGGATAGGATACGAGCAGTACTTC
few . TRBJ1-1 TRBV2 CASRGQLEAFF TGTGCCAGCCGAGGACAGCTTGAAGCTTTCTTT
few . TRBJ2-5 TRBV7-9 CASSLSGRETQYF TGTGCCAGCAGCTTGTCCGGGAGAGAGACCCAGTACTTC
. TRBD2 TRBJ2-3 TRBV11-2 CASRSWAGGTDTQYF TGTGCCAGCAGGTCGTGGGCGGGAGGGACAGATACGCAGTATTTT
few . TRBJ2-7 TRBV30 CAWSPPRTASYEQYF TGTGCCTGGAGTCCCCCAAGGACAGCCTCCTACGAGCAGTACTTC
. . TRBJ2-7 TRBV5-4 CASSFRASEGEQYF TGTGCCAGCAGCTTTCGGGCTAGCGAAGGGGAGCAGTACTTC
few . TRBJ2-4 TRBV29-1 CSVVARLAKNIQYF TGCAGCGTTGTTGCAAGACTAGCCAAAAACATTCAGTACTTC
. TRBD2 TRBJ2-7 TRBV28 CASSHWSGRALEQYF TGTGCCAGCAGCCATTGGAGCGGGAGGGCTCTCGAGCAGTACTTC
. TRBD2 TRBJ2-7 TRBV6-1 CASRRTSGTSYEQYF TGTGCCAGCAGACGGACTAGCGGAACCTCCTACGAGCAGTACTTC
few . TRBJ2-1 TRBV18 CASSPGTYNEQFF TGTGCCAGCTCACCAGGGACTTACAATGAGCAGTTCTTC
. TRBD2 TRBJ2-1 TRBV7-3 CASSLSGMVYNEQFF TGTGCCAGCAGCCTTAGCGGGATGGTCTACAATGAGCAGTTCTTC
. TRBD1 TRBJ2-7 TRBV6-5 CASSGDRNYEQYF TGTGCCAGCAGTGGGGACAGAAACTACGAGCAGTACTTC
. . TRBJ2-5 TRBV27 CASSSNQGGQYF TGTGCCAGCAGTTCCAACCAGGGCGGCCAGTACTTC
few . TRBJ2-3 TRBV28 CASNRRLDLTDTQYF TGTGCCAGCAATAGGAGGCTAGACCTCACAGATACGCAGTATTTT
. TRBD1 TRBJ1-2 TRBV9 CASSVDGGQGAAGGYTF TGTGCCAGCAGCGTAGACGGGGGACAGGGGGCGGCGGGAGGCTACACCTTC
few TRBD1 TRBJ1-5 TRBV29-1 CSVRQGASNQPQHF TGCAGCGTTCGTCAGGGGGCTAGCAATCAGCCCCAGCATTTT
. TRBD1 TRBJ1-1 TRBV29-1 CSVNEGTGNTEAFF TGCAGCGTCAATGAAGGGACAGGGAACACTGAAGCTTTCTTT
few TRBD2 TRBJ2-1 TRBV28 CASSPLAGTYNEQFF TGTGCCAGCAGTCCGTTAGCGGGAACCTACAATGAGCAGTTCTTC
few . TRBJ2-1 TRBV6-5 CASSYIASRTPRQFF TGTGCCAGCAGTTACATAGCCAGTAGGACTCCCAGGCAGTTCTTC
. . TRBJ2-5 TRBV10-3 CAIRGVEGETQYF TGTGCCATCAGAGGCGTAGAGGGAGAGACCCAGTACTTC
. . TRBJ1-1 TRBV4-1 CASSQRQEGNTEAFF TGCGCCAGCAGCCAGAGACAAGAAGGAAACACTGAAGCTTTCTTT
. TRBD1 TRBJ2-3 TRBV10-3 CAISESGTGGTDTQYF TGTGCCATCAGTGAGTCGGGAACAGGGGGCACAGATACGCAGTATTTT
few TRBD1 TRBJ2-5 TRBV13 CASSSQGLVETQYF TGTGCCAGCAGCTCACAGGGGTTGGTGGAGACCCAGTACTTC
few . TRBJ2-6 TRBV28 CASSIQGSGANVLTF TGTGCCAGCAGCATACAGGGCTCTGGGGCCAACGTCCTGACTTTC
. . TRBJ1-2 TRBV2 CASSEQGNYGYTF TGTGCCAGCAGTGAACAGGGAAACTATGGCTACACCTTC
. TRBD1 TRBJ2-1 TRBV29-1 CSLRPGTGYNEQFF TGCAGCCTTCGTCCCGGGACAGGGTACAATGAGCAGTTCTTC